One and the same sample provided the 4 T cell receptor beta chains below, sequenced in a study of CD8+ T cells in alopecia areata. As for treatment: oral pan-JAK inhibitor, 5-10 mg twice daily. RNA was extracted and reverse transcribed into cDNA as the sequencing template. Sequencing used immunoSEQ multiplex PCR; TCRdb keeps in-frame clones, though not all of them. The table has some 210,000 clones, roughly three fifths seen once. The material sequenced was CD4+ T cells sorted from blood, taken around week 44, from a patient treated with tofacitinib. These receptors were obtained from a human donor with alopecia areata.

V gene TRBV25-1 combines with J gene TRBJ2-1, with a weak D call TRBD2 (5 bases). Between the trimmed V and J ends, which lost 1 base and 4 bases, there was a span of 11 bases. The CDR3 covers 15 residues. Germline V gene lookup returns CDR1 MGHDK and CDR2 SYGVNS. The CDR3 DNA sequence: TGTGCCAGCAGTGAATCCGGGATCTATTACAATGAGCAGTTCTTC. This encodes CASSESGIYYNEQFF. Full variable domain (remainder filled in from reference TRBV25-1 and TRBJ2-1): EADIYQTPRYLVIGTGKKITLECSQTMGHDKMYWYQQDPGMELHLIHYSYGVNSTEKGDLSSESTVSRIRTEHFPLTLESARPSHTSQYLCASSESGIYYNEQFFGPGTRLTVL.

This clone has just one count. The V gene is TRBV15, the J gene TRBJ2-7, with D possibly called TRBD1 or TRBD2 (5 bases each). From germline, CDR1 is LNHNV and CDR2 YYDKDF (reference sequence). The CDR3 is made up of 15 amino acids. V lost 0 bases to trimming and J lost 6 bases, with 15 bases between them. For the CDR3, the DNA is TGTGCCACCAGCAGAGATATGGGACGGGGAAGCGAGCAGTACTTC. It yields the protein CATSRDMGRGSEQYF.

The V gene is TRBV7-9, the J gene TRBJ1-6, with unresolved D. The germline V gene has CDR1 SEHNR and CDR2 FQNEAQ (reference sequence). CDR3 length: 14 residues. V shed 4 bases and J shed 13 bases, with 17 bases lying between them. The CDR3 bases are TGTGCCAGCAGCTGCACGGGCACTTTTTCTCCCCTCCACTTT. Its protein product is CASSCTGTFSPLHF. The full variable domain, its missing parts supplied by reference TRBV7-9 and TRBJ1-6, is DTGVSQNPRHKITKRGQNVTFRCDPISEHNRLYWYRQTLGQGPEFLTYFQNEAQLEKSRLLSDRFSAERPKGSFSTLEIQRTEQGDSAMYLCASSCTGTFSPLHFGNGTRLTVT.

This sequence joins TRBV5-1 and TRBJ2-2; 9 nucleotides match TRBD2. This CDR3 has 16 residues. Losses at the gene ends were 4 bases for V and 1 base for J; bases not matched to a gene: 5. Germline values: CDR1 SGHRS, CDR2 YFSETQ. In nucleotides, the CDR3 is TGCGCCAGCAGCCCCATGACTAGCGGGAACACCGGGGAGCTGTTTTTT. Residues: CASSPMTSGNTGELFF.